The clone carrying this T cell receptor beta chain came up a few times. Its target is unknown. CDR3 size: 17 residues. J gave up 1 base and V 6 bases, and 9 bases lay outside the gene matches. This specimen comes from a study of identical twins. Whole-study results and caveats: Fewer insertions were carried by abundant cord blood beta clonotypes, but none was seen in memory repertoires. Models predicted too little out-of-frame TCR alpha sharing in monozygotic twins.

cDNA carried unique molecular identifiers, and a universal primer site was added by template switching. Each CDR3 protein gets one entry after TCRdb re-called the 5' RACE reads with MiXCR. Counted here are 200,000 to 250,000 distinct CDR3 sequences, around 7.6% occurring once; the ten biggest clones make up roughly 5.4%. The same sample was also studied in work on yellow fever vaccine responses in identical twins. That report adds: Twins' T cell vaccine responses reportedly looked partly convergent, partly personalized.

The TCR sequence derives from a woman under 30 in good health. The chain is built from TRBV12-3 or TRBV12-4 and TRBJ2-6, with TRBD1 identical over 7 bases. What was sequenced was CD8+ T cells sorted from blood. The DNA of the CDR3 is TGTGCCAGCAGACCCCGGGACAGTGGGTCTGGGGCCAACGTCCTGACTTTC. Its protein product is CASRPRDSGSGANVLTF.